This T cell receptor (beta chain) comes out of a study of T cell responses to AZD1222 COVID-19 vaccine. Method: immunoSEQ multiplex PCR; TCRdb's copy keeps in-frame clones and lacks some. This sample yields 75,000 to 95,000 clones, of which 70% to 90% are seen a single time; approximately 13% belongs to the top ten. The study, taken as a whole, reports: Only 5 or 6 people who got AZD1222 tested seropositive at baseline. Spike was spanned by vaccine-associated CD4 TCRs, which were dominant at 160-218 and 743-854. In the spike-specific TCR repertoire, nearly half reportedly target unmutated variant regions.

In its sample, this clone was seen once. Its cognate antigen is unknown. Germline V CDR1 and CDR2: MNHNY, SVGAGI (reference sequence). This CDR3 comprises 15 residues. J lost 1 base, V lost 4 bases, and 6 bases had no gene match. The material sequenced was peripheral blood, taken on day 0 of AZD1222 vaccination. The V call is TRBV6-6, the J call TRBJ1-1, with TRBD1 matching over 7 bases. This clonotype was obtained from an adult in good health. CDR3 sequence: CASSSMGQRNTEAFF. DNA of the CDR3: TGTGCCAGCAGTTCCATGGGACAGAGGAACACTGAAGCTTTCTTT.